The sequence of this T cell receptor (beta chain) was determined in a study of T cells after yellow fever vaccination. Study as a whole: SMART-Seq v4 Ultra Low Input prepared the low-cell-number fractions.

About this clonotype itself: Its antigen is still unknown.

The CDR3 runs to 16 residues. Germline V CDR1 and CDR2: ENHRY, SYGVKD. The ends lost 0 bases at V and 8 bases at J; junction bases unmatched: 5. Conversion of TCR transcripts into cDNA relied on 5'RACE template switching, which added a universal primer site and UMIs. TCRdb re-analysed the 5' RACE reads in MiXCR, keeping a single row per CDR3 protein. The sample shows 80,000 to 100,000 distinct CDR3 sequences, around 5.8% of them seen only once. The study, taken as a whole, reports: Subsequent booster samples again held most clones from primary vaccination (around 96% CD4, roughly 91% CD8).

The sample here was CD8+ T cells sorted from PBMCs, taken 10 days after the yellow fever booster vaccination. This receptor was identified in a man between 18 and 29 years old who received the YFV17D yellow fever vaccine. The chain has TRBV10-3 and TRBJ2-1; the match to TRBD2 covers 12 bases. The CDR3 protein is CAISESRLAGGYEQFF. The CDR3 bases are TGTGCCATCAGTGAGTCGAGGCTAGCGGGGGGGTATGAGCAGTTCTTC.